This T cell receptor (beta chain) emerged from a study of control samples from healthy donors and cancer patients. Clones were read by immunoSEQ multiplex PCR, and TCRdb kept only the in-frame ones, dropping some. The data contain 170,000 or so clones, 85% to 95% of them singletons. V was trimmed by 0 bases and J by 1 base, leaving 7 bases between them. CDR3 length: 14 residues. The germline V gene has CDR1 GTSNPN and CDR2 SVGIG (reference sequence). Sequenced material: blood. The TCR was taken from a young man in good health. The rearrangement joins TRBV30 to TRBJ2-1, with no clear D. Written as DNA, the CDR3 is TGTGCCTGGAGTGTCACGGATTCCTACAATGAGCAGTTCTTC. Translation: CAWSVTDSYNEQFF.